Shown below are 2 T cell receptor beta chains from a single sample sequenced in a study of T-cell reconstitution after alpha-beta-depleted transplantation in children. This sample's TCRbeta library carried unique molecular identifier barcodes. One entry per CDR3 protein results from TCRdb running MiXCR on the PCR reads. The sample consists of 200,000 to 250,000 distinct CDR3 sequences, around 7.5% of them appearing once. Source: PBMCs, mostly from graft donor cells, taken 180 days after TCRalphabeta/CD19-depleted stem cell transplant. The receptors come from a male patient younger than 18 who had a stem cell transplant for acute lymphoblastic leukemia, so the T cells may come from the graft donor.

There are many counts of this clonotype. The rearrangement uses TRBV7-9 and TRBJ2-7; weak D call: TRBD2 (6 bases). CDR1 is SEHNR and CDR2 is FQNEAQ in the germline V gene (reference sequence). The length of the CDR3 is 13 residues. Trimming shortened V by 5 bases and J by 5 bases, and 13 bases separated the two germline ends. The CDR3 DNA follows: TGTGCCAGCAGCCCACGGGGGATAGACGAGCAGTACTTC. It encodes CASSPRGIDEQYF.

This clonotype occurred many times. The chain combines TRBV7-6 with TRBJ1-1; the D gene is possibly TRBD1 (6 bases). The CDR3 extends over 16 amino acids. V was trimmed by 8 bases and J by 1 base, leaving 20 bases between them. CDR1 and CDR2 (germline): SGHVS, FNYEAQ. CDR3 coding DNA: TGTGCCAGCCCCCCAGGGGCCCGAGGGGAGAACACTGAAGCTTTCTTT. This gives the protein CASPPGARGENTEAFF.